This T cell receptor (beta chain) was identified during a study of T cell repertoires in aging, cancer and after chemotherapy (dated by TCRdb to about 2019). Notes on the research overall: Donors were distributed across six age groups ranging from 30 or younger to 70 or older, with at least three individuals included per group. In total, the full dataset held millions of TCR reads. Alongside some 96 healthy donors serving as a reference group, the cohort included some 220 cancer patients, of whom some 90 had hematological cancers and 124 had solid cancers. Healthy donor control TCR repertoires were recorded over several months to years and showed clear clonal overlap across re-sampling. The study profiled peripheral blood TCR beta repertoires from healthy donors and cancer patients to examine immunoaging and T cell reconstitution after chemotherapy.

The full study reports these points: Significantly lower blood TCR diversity and higher clonality were observed in untreated patients with hematological or solid cancers than in age-matched healthy donors. In healthy donors, the decline in TCR diversity with age was mainly explained by loss of richness, whereas in cancer patients loss of evenness was also found to contribute. The authors noted that the repertoire data do not allow conclusions about immunological memory after chemotherapy. In both cancer cohorts, the median generation probability rose over the chemotherapy interval, which suggests that the repertoire was reconstituted through rebound thymic output.

As to this clonotype: The antigen this receptor binds is unknown. Base quality data are lacking; no much larger clone is found one base away.

TCR beta rearrangements were amplified from genomic DNA extracted from peripheral blood rather than from sorted cells or RNA. Rearranged TRB sequences spanning V, D and J segments were amplified by multiplex touch-down PCR using a mixed TRB-A/B primer pool. Illumina adapters and sample indices were attached to the amplicons through two consecutive PCR reactions run with Phusion HS II polymerase. The amplicons were purified from gel with the NucleoSpin Gel and PCR Clean-up kit and then assessed with Qubit and an Agilent 2100 Bioanalyzer. Sequencing of the libraries was done on an Illumina MiSeq with paired-end, single-indexed 600-cycle runs. The authors' analysis ran thus. Processing of the TRB sequences was carried out with MiXCR versions 2.12 and 3.0.5. Each unique CDR3 nucleotide sequence counted as one clone, and only productive sequences with at least two reads were retained. Repertoire metrics included Shannon diversity, evenness, clonality (one minus evenness), and alpha-parameterized diversity profiles from alpha 0 to 5. The IGoR algorithm was used to calculate generation probabilities of clones in the paired pre- and post-chemotherapy samples. TCRdb applied fastp at Q25 and MiXCR to the public reads, then kept only in-frame beta chains. Under each unique CDR3 protein, matching rows form one entry showing the most common genes and DNA. TCRdb, not the original authors, processed these V and J calls. The sample table holds about 12,000 distinct CDR3 sequences, of which roughly 35% were seen once. The ten top clones hold 5% to 7.5% of the sample.

The sequenced sample consisted of blood. This receptor was taken from a human donor in good health. The donor label of this sample is uncertain.

DNA sequence: TGTGCCAGCTCACCGGGGCGGGAGTACACCGGGGAGCTGTTTTTT. This encodes CASSPGREYTGELFF. This receptor chain uses TRBV18 and TRBJ2-2; TRBD2 aligns with 7 central bases. Including the terminal cysteine and phenylalanine, the CDR3 comprises 15 residues. The kept DNA is CDR3 alone, 45 bases in frame from the first base. CDR1 and CDR2 were assigned from the germline V gene as KGHSH and LQKENI. Here V drops 3 bases and J drops 3 bases, and the junction holds 4 bases not matched to any gene.